Following are 26 T cell receptor beta chains from one sample sequenced in a study of control samples from healthy donors and cancer patients (dated by TCRdb to between 2020 and 2021). Libraries were built with the immunoSEQ multiplex PCR assay. TCRdb carries this immuneACCESS record with in-frame sequences only. Its versions omit some clonotypes, under half of them owing to an unresolved V gene in the studies checked, with the rest unexplained. This sample gives 65,000 to 80,000 clones in total; around 90% of them show up just once. In total, the top ten clones hold over 1.5% of the sample. Source material: PBMCs. The receptors were gathered from a woman aged 55-70 years with head and neck cancer.

The rearrangement joins TRBV24-1 to TRBJ2-1, with D possibly matching TRBD2 (6 bases). This CDR3 comprises 16 residues. The germline CDR1 and CDR2 sequences are KGHDR and SFDVKD. Trimming shortened V by 7 bases and J by 7 bases, and 22 bases separated the two germline ends. The CDR3 loop reads CATSDPTAGSGNEQFF. The CDR3 DNA reads TGTGCCACCAGCGATCCTACGGCGGGGTCTGGGAATGAGCAGTTCTTC.

The chain links TRBV28 to TRBJ2-7, with 7 bases aligning to TRBD1. Trimming cost V 8 bases and J 5 bases; bases outside gene matches: 12. From germline, CDR1 is MDHEN and CDR2 SYDVKM. The CDR3 is made up of 14 amino acids. The chain's CDR3 is CASLRAGGQDEQYF. The CDR3 nucleotides are TGTGCCAGCTTAAGGGCAGGGGGTCAGGACGAGCAGTACTTC.

The CDR3 DNA is TGTGCCAGCAGCAACTTAGCGGGACAGTCCTACAATGAGCAGTTCTTC. Its protein is CASSNLAGQSYNEQFF. This chain joins TRBV7-9 and TRBJ2-1; a possible D gene is TRBD2 (8 bases). The V and J ends lost 5 bases and 1 base respectively, with 15 bases between them. The length of the CDR3 is 16 residues. From germline, CDR1 is SEHNR and CDR2 FQNEAQ (reference sequence).

This chain joins TRBV19 and TRBJ1-1; 10 nucleotides align to TRBD1. From germline, CDR1 is LNHDA and CDR2 SQIVND (reference sequence). V was clipped by 6 bases and J by 4 bases; unmatched bases: 14. The CDR3 covers 17 residues. Here the CDR3 reads CASRRTGGRGLGTEAFF. For the CDR3, the DNA is TGTGCCAGTAGGAGGACAGGGGGAAGAGGGTTGGGCACTGAAGCTTTCTTT.

The V and J genes are TRBV24-1 and TRBJ2-7, with 9 positions matching TRBD2. Germline CDR1 KGHDR, CDR2 SFDVKD. V lost 2 bases to trimming and J lost 3 bases; unmatched junction nucleotides: 7. The CDR3 covers 16 residues. The CDR3 loop is CATSDSRGRAFYEQYF. Written as DNA, the CDR3 is TGTGCCACCAGTGATTCTCGCGGGAGGGCCTTCTACGAGCAGTACTTC.

The chain employs TRBV12-5 and TRBJ2-3; tentative D call: TRBD2 (5 bases). Germline V gene sequence: CDR1 LGHNT, CDR2 FRNRAP. V shed 5 bases and J shed 4 bases, with 19 bases lying between them. The CDR3 length is 16 residues. The CDR3 DNA follows: TGTGCTAGTGGTCCCCCGGGTAAAGCGGTCCCAGATACGCAGTATTTT. Protein sequence: CASGPPGKAVPDTQYF.

The J gene is TRBJ1-1, the V gene TRBV12-3 or TRBV12-4, with 12 bases aligning to TRBD1. V lost 6 bases and J lost 7; bases outside the gene matches: 3. This CDR3 comprises 13 residues. The chain's CDR3 is CASRGQGAYEAFF. CDR3 nucleotides: TGTGCCAGCAGGGGACAGGGGGCTTATGAAGCTTTCTTT.

This CDR3 is CASRSSWANYGYTF. As DNA, the CDR3 is TGTGCCAGCAGATCCTCATGGGCTAACTATGGCTACACCTTC. This chain uses TRBV27 with TRBJ1-2; no reliable D call. The V gene's germline CDR1 is MNHEY and CDR2 SMNVEV (reference sequence). Trimming removed 6 bases at V and 0 bases at J, with 11 bases between. The CDR3 is 14 residues long.

The chain carries TRBV7-3 and TRBJ2-1; D is undetermined. The germline V gene has CDR1 SGHTA and CDR2 FQGTGA. This CDR3 region has 14 residues. Trimming pared 7 bases from V and 2 bases from J, leaving 12 bases between. The CDR3: CASMQAPTYNEQFF. CDR3 DNA sequence: TGTGCCAGCATGCAAGCGCCAACCTACAATGAGCAGTTCTTC.

This clone was detected only once. The V and J genes are TRBV30 and TRBJ2-5; D is ambiguous. In germline, CDR1 is GTSNPN, CDR2 SVGIG (reference sequence). V dropped 7 bases and J dropped 2 bases, with 14 bases sitting between them. CDR3 size: 13 residues. The CDR3 nucleotides are TGTGCCTTCACCACGCGGCTACAAGAGACCCAGTACTTC. Translation: CAFTTRLQETQYF.

This chain connects TRBV4-1 to TRBJ1-5; D unresolved. V was trimmed by 0 bases and J by 2 bases, leaving 14 bases between them. The germline CDR1 and CDR2 sequences are MGHRA and YSYEKL. This CDR3 region has 17 residues. Here the CDR3 reads CASSQDLEASGNQPQHF. The CDR3 nucleotides read TGCGCCAGCAGCCAAGACCTAGAGGCGAGCGGCAATCAGCCCCAGCATTTT.

This chain links TRBV7-8 with TRBJ1-6; the D is unclear. Per germline, CDR1 SGHVS and CDR2 FQNEAQ. Trimming shortened V by 5 bases and J by 10 bases, and 15 bases separated the two germline ends. The CDR3 contains 14 residues. The CDR3 nucleotides are TGTGCCAGCAGCGTATCCCAGGTTGGATCACCCCTCCACTTT. This codes for CASSVSQVGSPLHF.

The V call is TRBV19, the J call TRBJ2-2; 7 bases are shared with TRBD2. This CDR3 contains 13 residues. The junction had 1 base not matched to a gene; V was cut back by 5 bases and J by 4 bases. Germline CDR1 is LNHDA and CDR2 is SQIVND (reference sequence). The CDR3 nucleotides read TGTGCCAGTAGTCCTAGCGGCACCGGGGAGCTGTTTTTT. This sequence encodes CASSPSGTGELFF.

V gene TRBV14 combines with J gene TRBJ2-7; 8 bases line up with TRBD2. Germline CDR1 SGHDN, CDR2 FVKESK. The CDR3 is made up of 18 amino acids. Trimming removed 4 bases from V and 0 bases from J; junction bases left unmatched: 14. The CDR3 DNA is TGTGCCAGCAGCCCTAGAAGCGGCACTAGCGGAGGCTCCTACGAGCAGTACTTC. This sequence encodes CASSPRSGTSGGSYEQYF.

This clone has a handful of counts. The V and J genes are TRBV25-1 and TRBJ2-3, with 10 bases lining up with TRBD1. The germline V gene encodes CDR1 MGHDK and CDR2 SYGVNS. J was trimmed by 0 bases and V by 6 bases; bases with no gene match: 12. The CDR3 spans 18 residues. The DNA of the CDR3 is TGTGCCAGCAGCTCGGGACAGGGGAGGCTAACTAGCACAGATACGCAGTATTTT. Translation gives CASSSGQGRLTSTDTQYF.

This sequence joins TRBV5-1 and TRBJ2-7; the D gene could be TRBD1 or TRBD2 (5 bases each). CDR3 size: 15 residues. The germline V gene encodes CDR1 SGHRS and CDR2 YFSETQ. Trimming removed 3 bases from V and 1 base from J, with 14 bases in between. CDR3 DNA: TGCGCCAGCAGCTCAGACAGCGGAACTTCCTACGAGCAGTACTTC. This sequence encodes CASSSDSGTSYEQYF.

This chain uses TRBV11-2 with TRBJ1-6, with TRBD1 identical over 7 bases. The junction had 3 bases not matched to a gene; V was cut back by 3 bases and J by 7 bases. This CDR3 comprises 14 residues. Germline V gene sequence: CDR1 SGHAT, CDR2 FQNNGV. The CDR3 loop reads CASSFQGGNSPLHF. CDR3 bases: TGTGCCAGCAGCTTTCAGGGGGGGAATTCACCCCTCCACTTT.

V and J are TRBV18 and TRBJ2-7, with TRBD1 matching 7 bases. Trimming at V came to 6 bases and at J to 1 base, leaving 6 bases not matched to a gene. This CDR3 has 14 residues. CDR1 and CDR2 (germline): KGHSH, LQKENI. CDR3 in DNA: TGTGCCAGCTCGCATCCGGGACAGTCCTACGAGCAGTACTTC. It encodes CASSHPGQSYEQYF.

The chain combines TRBV7-9 with TRBJ2-7, with 8 bases that match TRBD1. The CDR3 is made up of 14 amino acids. Germline CDR1 and CDR2: SEHNR and FQNEAQ (reference sequence). V was pared by 1 base and J by 5 bases, with 4 bases of the junction left unmatched. The CDR3 bases are TGTGCCAGCAGCTTAGGACAGGGGCTCGACGAGCAGTACTTC. Translation: CASSLGQGLDEQYF.

The chain employs TRBV27 and TRBJ2-3; 9 bases line up with TRBD2. Germline V gene data show CDR1 as MNHEY and CDR2 as SMNVEV (reference sequence). Trimming took 6 bases from V and 0 from J; bases not matched to a gene: 4. This CDR3 is 15 amino acids long. CDR3 sequence (DNA): TGTGCCAGCAGGTTAGCGGGAGCAAGCACAGATACGCAGTATTTT. This codes for CASRLAGASTDTQYF.

CDR3 coding DNA: TGTGCCAGCAGTCGGGAGCCCCTAGTCGGGGAGCTGTTTTTT. Its translation: CASSREPLVGELFF. V usage is TRBV27 and J usage is TRBJ2-2, with D possibly matching TRBD2 (6 bases). There are 14 residues in the CDR3. In germline, CDR1 is MNHEY, CDR2 SMNVEV (reference sequence). Trimming removed 5 bases at V and 7 bases at J, with 14 bases between.

The chain recombines TRBV2 with TRBJ1-6; D possibly corresponds to TRBD1 (5 bases). This CDR3 spans 15 amino acids. Deletions cut 3 bases from V and 7 bases from J, with 13 bases between. CDR1 is SNHLY, CDR2 FYNNEI, per germline. CDR3 region: CASSDQAGRNSPLHF. In DNA, the CDR3 is TGTGCCAGCAGTGATCAGGCAGGGCGGAATTCACCCCTCCACTTT. Full variable domain (rest looked up from reference TRBV2 and TRBJ1-6): EPEVTQTPSHQVTQMGQEVILRCVPISNHLYFYWYRQILGQKVEFLVSFYNNEISEKSEIFDDQFSVERPDGSNFTLKIRSTKLEDSAMYFCASSDQAGRNSPLHFGNGTRLTVT.

The J gene is TRBJ2-2, the V gene TRBV11-3; D is unclear. The CDR3 consists of 15 residues. CDR1 SGHNT and CDR2 YENEEA come from the germline V gene. V was trimmed by 0 bases and J by 0 bases, leaving 5 bases between them. The CDR3 DNA sequence: TGTGCCAGCAGCTTAGACGGTTCGAACACCGGGGAGCTGTTTTTT. This encodes CASSLDGSNTGELFF.

V usage is TRBV28 and J usage is TRBJ2-4; no reliable D call. The length of the CDR3 is 15 residues. CDR1 is MDHEN and CDR2 is SYDVKM in the germline V gene. V was trimmed by 5 bases and J by 1 base, leaving 12 bases between them. CDR3 region: CASSPPSSAKNIQYF. CDR3 in DNA: TGTGCCAGCAGTCCTCCGTCTTCGGCCAAAAACATTCAGTACTTC. The full variable domain, its missing parts supplied by reference TRBV28 and TRBJ2-4, is DVKVTQSSRYLVKRTGEKVFLECVQDMDHENMFWYRQDPGLGLRLIYFSYDVKMKEKGDIPEGYSVSREKKERFSLILESASTNQTSMYLCASSPPSSAKNIQYFGAGTRLSVL.

This sequence joins TRBV6-5 and TRBJ1-6; D remains unclear. This CDR3 has 15 residues. From germline, CDR1 is MNHEY and CDR2 SVGAGI. V was cut by 6 bases and J by 8 bases, with 17 bases left in between. CDR3 nucleotides: TGTGCCAGCAGCGCCGAACTCTGGACCTATTCACCCCTCCACTTT. It encodes CASSAELWTYSPLHF.

This chain links TRBV3-1 (or the pseudogene TRBV3-2) with TRBJ2-7, with 7 nucleotides matching TRBD1. The trim removed 3 bases at V and 1 base at J, leaving 9 bases unmatched. Germline V gives CDR1 LGHDT, CDR2 YNNKEL (reference sequence). This CDR3 has 16 residues. CDR3 protein: CASSHTRQGWSYEQYF. The CDR3 region has the DNA TGTGCCAGCAGCCATACCCGACAGGGCTGGTCCTACGAGCAGTACTTC.